These 32 T cell receptor beta chains were all obtained from the same sample, sequenced in a study of Graves' ophthalmopathy and Graves' hyperthyroidism. CDR3 regions of TCR beta were amplified from RNA transcripts. After a first-round RT-PCR with HTBI primers, a second-round multiplex PCR was run. Via MiXCR, TCRdb re-called the multiplex PCR reads, giving one row per CDR3 protein. The data contain approximately 700,000 distinct CDR3 sequences, 35% to 50% of them singletons. Source material: peripheral blood. The receptors originated from an adult man with Graves' ophthalmopathy.

This clonotype occurred a few times. The chain links TRBV20-1 to TRBJ2-5, with D possibly matching TRBD1 (5 bases). The CDR3 consists of 13 residues. Germline assignment: CDR1 DFQATT and CDR2 SNEGSKA (reference sequence). V lost 5 bases and J lost 3, with 13 bases in between. CDR3 loop: CSAARVSEETQYF. The CDR3 DNA reads as TGCAGTGCTGCCAGGGTATCCGAAGAGACCCAGTACTTC.

This clonotype appeared many times. This chain joins TRBV6-2 or TRBV6-3 and TRBJ2-5, with D hard to call. The germline V and J ends were trimmed by 3 bases and 5 bases, with 7 bases remaining between them. CDR3 length: 12 amino acids. Germline loops: CDR1 MNHEY, CDR2 SVGEGT. The DNA for the CDR3 is TGTGCCAGCAGTTATTGGACGGAGACCCAGTACTTC. Translating gives CASSYWTETQYF.

Many counts were recorded for this clonotype. The chain couples TRBV7-9 to TRBJ1-2; unclear D gene. Trimming removed 2 bases from V and 7 bases from J, with 11 bases in between. In germline, CDR1 is SEHNR, CDR2 FQNEAQ (reference sequence). The CDR3 loop spans 13 amino acids. In nucleotides, the CDR3 is TGTGCCAGCAGCTTACTCCAGATGGGTGGCTACACCTTC. Translation: CASSLLQMGGYTF.

This clonotype was recorded many times. The junction shows a germline mismatch at one end, possibly a read error. The genes are TRBV7-7 and TRBJ2-5; a possible D gene is TRBD1 (5 bases). The CDR3 spans 15 residues. Germline CDR1 is SSHAT and CDR2 is FNYEAQ (reference sequence). The CDR3 DNA reads TGTGCTAGCAGCTTAGGTGGCAGGGTGGAAGAGACCCAGTACTTC. It encodes CASSLGGRVEETQYF.

This clonotype was detected ten times or more. V and J are TRBV19 and TRBJ1-5; D perhaps matches TRBD1 (6 bases). The CDR3 covers 11 residues. The V end lost 5 bases, the J end lost 11 bases, and 10 bases lay between the germline ends. Germline CDR1 and CDR2: LNHDA and SQIVND (reference sequence). CDR3 residues: CASSQDSAQHF. The CDR3 nucleotides are TGTGCCAGTAGTCAGGACAGCGCCCAGCATTTT.

The genes are TRBV7-9 and TRBJ1-1; D gene uncertain. This CDR3 has 14 amino acids. The germline CDR1 and CDR2 sequences are SEHNR and FQNEAQ (reference sequence). Trimming pared 7 bases from V and 1 base from J, leaving 13 bases between. CDR3 nucleotides: TGTGCCAGCACCCAGGCAGCCCCGAACACTGAAGCTTTCTTT. It encodes CASTQAAPNTEAFF.

This clonotype was detected ten times or more. V usage is TRBV9 and J usage is TRBJ1-1; TRBD1 might be the D (6 bases). This CDR3 is 14 amino acids long. CDR1 and CDR2 from the germline V gene are SGDLS and YYNGEE. The germline V and J ends were trimmed by 0 bases and 3 bases, with 9 bases remaining between them. CDR3 bases: TGTGCCAGCAGCGTAGTTACAGGGTACACTGAAGCTTTCTTT. This sequence encodes CASSVVTGYTEAFF.

As to this clonotype: Compared with germline, one end of the junction differs, possibly owing to a read error. The rearrangement uses TRBV24-1 and TRBJ1-5; no clear D. Germline V CDR1 and CDR2: KGHDR, SFDVKD. The CDR3 runs 16 residues. CDR3 loop: CASSYHGRNSNQPQHF. The CDR3 region has the DNA TGTGCCAGCAGTTATCATGGACGGAATAGCAATCAGCCCCAGCATTTT.

Turning to this clonotype: A read error is likely, as this CDR3 ends without the conserved phenylalanine or tryptophan. No DNA is shown, since the ends of the CDR3 on it are uncertain; the CDR3 is the one TCRdb lists. The chain couples TRBV29-1 to TRBJ2-6; the D call of TRBD1 is as the table states it, not checked on the DNA. Germline V gene sequence: CDR1 SQVTM, CDR2 ANQGSEA. Inclusive of both ends, the CDR3 amounts to 8 amino acids. CDR3 protein: CSVDRVGT.

The table lists this clonotype with a few counts. This sequence joins TRBV19 and TRBJ1-5; no clear D. The V and J ends lost 0 bases and 5 bases respectively, with 14 bases between them. The CDR3 covers 16 residues. CDR1 is LNHDA and CDR2 is SQIVND in the germline V gene (reference sequence). CDR3 bases: TGTGCCAGTAGTATAGATCACAACCCGCAGCATCAGCCCCAGCATTTT. Protein sequence: CASSIDHNPQHQPQHF. The variable domain in full, completed from reference TRBV19 and TRBJ1-5, reads DGGITQSPKYLFRKEGQNVTLSCEQNLNHDAMYWYRQDPGQGLRLIYYSQIVNDFQKGDIAEGYSVSREKKESFPLTVTSAQKNPTAFYLCASSIDHNPQHQPQHFGDGTRLSIL.

This clonotype has at least ten counts. As DNA, the CDR3 is TGTGCCAGCCGAAACCTAAAGGCCAATGAAAAACTGTTTTTT. It codes for CASRNLKANEKLFF. The chain is built from TRBV7-2 and TRBJ1-4; D is ambiguous. The CDR3 is made up of 14 amino acids. V was clipped by 8 bases and J by 5 bases, with 15 bases between them. Germline CDR1 reads SGHTA; CDR2 reads FQGNSA.

The CDR3 region has the DNA TGTGCCCTAAGGGAAGTAGCCGGGGAGCTGTTTTTT. Translating gives CALREVAGELFF. This chain connects TRBV25-1 to TRBJ2-2; D unresolved. V was shortened by 11 bases and J by 6 bases, with 13 bases between the two germline ends. Looked up from germline, CDR1 is MGHDK and CDR2 is SYGVNS. This CDR3 spans 12 amino acids.

The chain couples TRBV2 to TRBJ1-5; weak D call: TRBD1 (5 bases). CDR3 length: 14 residues. Germline assignment: CDR1 SNHLY and CDR2 FYNNEI. V lost 4 bases to trimming and J lost 7 bases, with 14 bases between them. In nucleotides, the CDR3 is TGTGCCAGCAGTGCAGAGCGGGGGGGACAGCCCCAGCATTTT. As protein: CASSAERGGQPQHF.

This clonotype was seen a handful of times. Its ends do not fully match the called genes, so a read error is possible. CDR3 region: CASSQDGTQGFGETQYF. In DNA, the CDR3 is TGCGCCAGCAGCCAAGATGGCACACAGGGTTTTGGGGAGACCCAGTACTTC. The chain links TRBV9 to TRBJ2-5; D possibly corresponds to TRBD1 (6 bases). The CDR3 runs to 17 residues. The germline gives CDR1 SGDLS, CDR2 YYNGEE. Complete variable domain (other parts from reference TRBV9 and TRBJ2-5): DSGVTQTPKHLITATGQRVTLRCSPRSGDLSVYWYQQSLDQGLQFLIQYYNGEERAKGNILERFSAQQFPDLHSELNLSSLELGDSALYFCASSQDGTQGFGETQYFGPGTRLLVL.

This clonotype was picked up one time. This chain's CDR3 is CASSPGPGGNTIYF. The DNA of the CDR3 is TGTGCCAGCAGCCCTGGTCCCGGAGGAAACACCATATATTTT. The chain recombines TRBV7-2 with TRBJ1-3; D gene unclear. Germline V gene lookup returns CDR1 SGHTA and CDR2 FQGNSA. Deletions cut 5 bases from V and 4 bases from J, with 12 bases between. The CDR3 totals 14 residues.

J is TRBJ1-5 and V is TRBV10-3; 10 bases line up with TRBD1. V lost 2 bases, J lost 5 bases, and 3 bases stayed unmatched. This CDR3 contains 15 residues. CDR1 ENHRY and CDR2 SYGVKD come from the germline V gene. This CDR3 is CAISERGTGDQPQHF. In DNA form, the CDR3 reads TGTGCCATCAGTGAGCGGGGGACAGGGGATCAGCCCCAGCATTTT.

The J gene is TRBJ2-5, the V gene TRBV6-5; D might be TRBD1 or TRBD2, each matching 6 bases. Germline CDR1 and CDR2: MNHEY and SVGAGI. Trimming removed 6 bases at V and 5 bases at J, with 10 bases between. This CDR3 spans 12 amino acids. The chain's CDR3 is CASRRGAETQYF. The CDR3 coding sequence is TGTGCCAGCAGAAGGGGGGCTGAGACCCAGTACTTC.

This clonotype was detected ten times or more. V and J are TRBV29-1 and TRBJ2-7; TRBD2 agrees at 9 bases. After removal of 3 bases from V and 0 bases from J, the junction contained 9 bases not matched to a gene. CDR1 and CDR2 from the germline V gene are SQVTM and ANQGSEA. This CDR3 spans 16 amino acids. Here the CDR3 reads CSVEDFSGSISYEQYF. The CDR3 DNA sequence: TGCAGCGTTGAGGACTTTAGCGGGAGTATCTCCTACGAGCAGTACTTC.

The chain is built from TRBV25-1 and TRBJ2-5, with D perhaps given as TRBD1 or TRBD2 (5 bases each). The CDR3 spans 15 residues. With 4 bases removed from V and 7 bases from J, the gap between germline ends came to 19 bases. Germline V gene lookup returns CDR1 MGHDK and CDR2 SYGVNS. As DNA, the CDR3 is TGTGCCAGCAGTGCATACGCCGGGACCACCGGGACCCAGTACTTC. Protein: CASSAYAGTTGTQYF.

The chain couples TRBV12-3 or TRBV12-4 to TRBJ1-1; perhaps TRBD1 as D (6 bases). V was shortened by 3 bases and J by 4 bases, with 15 bases between the two germline ends. This CDR3 spans 15 amino acids. CDR3 DNA: TGTGCCAGCAGTTTCAGGGGTACGTCGTCCACTGAAGCTTTCTTT. Its translation is CASSFRGTSSTEAFF.

As regards this clonotype: Relative to the germline gene, one junction end is altered; a read error may explain this. J is TRBJ1-4 and V is TRBV10-3; D is ambiguous. The CDR3 has 15 residues. Germline loops: CDR1 ENHRY, CDR2 SYGVKD. CDR3 DNA: TGTGCCAGCAGTTATTCCGGGAGCTTTAATGAAAAACTGTTTTTT. This translates into CASSYSGSFNEKLFF.

J is TRBJ1-1 and V is TRBV20-1; weak D call: TRBD1 (5 bases). V was cut by 6 bases and J by 1 base, with 12 bases left in between. Germline loops: CDR1 DFQATT, CDR2 SNEGSKA (reference sequence). CDR3 length: 13 amino acids. CDR3 loop: CSALTESNTEAFF. CDR3 sequence (DNA): TGCAGTGCGCTGACAGAATCGAACACTGAAGCTTTCTTT.

CDR3 protein: CASSGTGPYNEQFF. The CDR3 region has the DNA TGTGCCAGCAGCGGGACTGGTCCCTACAATGAGCAGTTCTTC. The chain carries TRBV25-1 and TRBJ2-7, with a weak D call TRBD2 (6 bases). The J call may be mistaken, given a closer DNA end match to TRBJ2-1. CDR3 size: 14 residues. The germline V gene has CDR1 MGHDK and CDR2 SYGVNS.

The genes are TRBV2 and TRBJ2-2; D not resolved. CDR3 size: 17 residues. V was trimmed by 4 bases and J by 0 bases, leaving 15 bases between them. The germline V gene has CDR1 SNHLY and CDR2 FYNNEI. The CDR3 DNA sequence: TGTGCCAGCAGTGTGTCGGAAGCGTCGGCGAACACCGGGGAGCTGTTTTTT. The encoded protein is CASSVSEASANTGELFF.

Ten or more counts support this clonotype. The J gene is TRBJ1-6, the V gene TRBV2; no reliable D call. Germline V gives CDR1 SNHLY, CDR2 FYNNEI. Trimming stripped 1 base from V and 2 bases from J, with 6 bases between. This CDR3 is 15 amino acids long. The CDR3 is CASSEDRTYNSPLHF. Here the CDR3 DNA reads TGTGCCAGCAGTGAAGACAGAACCTATAATTCACCCCTCCACTTT. The whole variable domain, filled in from reference TRBV2 and TRBJ1-6, reads EPEVTQTPSHQVTQMGQEVILRCVPISNHLYFYWYRQILGQKVEFLVSFYNNEISEKSEIFDDQFSVERPDGSNFTLKIRSTKLEDSAMYFCASSEDRTYNSPLHFGNGTRLTVT.

V and J are TRBV13 and TRBJ2-7; 11 positions agree with TRBD1. This CDR3 spans 18 amino acids. The ends lost 4 bases at V and 7 bases at J; junction bases unmatched: 18. Germline V CDR1 and CDR2: PRHDT, FYEKMQ (reference sequence). For the CDR3, the DNA is TGTGCCAGCAGCTCCGATCTCGAGGGGACAGGGGGAGTTTGGGAGCAGTACTTC. Amino acids: CASSSDLEGTGGVWEQYF. Full variable domain (missing parts from reference TRBV13 and TRBJ2-7): AAGVIQSPRHLIKEKRETATLKCYPIPRHDTVYWYQQGPGQDPQFLISFYEKMQSDKGSIPDRFSAQQFSDYHSELNMSSLELGDSALYFCASSSDLEGTGGVWEQYFGPGTRLTVT.

The chain links TRBV10-3 to TRBJ1-1; a possible D gene is TRBD1 (6 bases). This CDR3 comprises 16 residues. Trimming stripped 3 bases from V and 3 bases from J, with 17 bases between. Germline CDR1 and CDR2: ENHRY and SYGVKD. This chain's CDR3 is CAISEPSGGPDTEAFF. CDR3 coding DNA: TGTGCCATCAGTGAACCTAGCGGGGGGCCGGACACTGAAGCTTTCTTT.

The V and J genes are TRBV10-3 and TRBJ1-1; TRBD1 matches 9 bases. CDR1 is ENHRY and CDR2 is SYGVKD in the germline V gene. The length of the CDR3 is 14 residues. The V gene end was trimmed by 4 bases and the J gene end by 5 bases; junction bases not matched to a gene: 5. The CDR3 coding sequence is TGTGCCATCAGTGGACAGGGGGTTTTTACTGAAGCTTTCTTT. Translating it yields CAISGQGVFTEAFF.

This clonotype was counted at least ten times. This chain uses TRBV7-2 with TRBJ1-2, with D perhaps matching TRBD1 (6 bases). CDR3 length: 15 residues. Germline V lookup: CDR1 SGHTA, CDR2 FQGNSA. V gave up 5 bases and J gave up 0 bases, with 13 bases separating them. The CDR3 nucleotides are TGTGCCAGCAGCACCCGGACAGTTTCTAACTATGGCTACACCTTC. Protein: CASSTRTVSNYGYTF.

Comments on this clonotype: At one boundary the junction diverges from the germline segment, which might be a read error. The V and J genes are TRBV7-9 and TRBJ2-7; 8 bases fit TRBD1. CDR1 and CDR2 (germline): SEHNR, FQNEAQ (reference sequence). The CDR3 covers 15 residues. The CDR3 sequence: CASSHQGTGYYEQYF. The CDR3 DNA reads as TGCGCCAGCAGCCACCAAGGGACAGGATACTACGAGCAGTACTTC.

The chain links TRBV10-3 to TRBJ1-5, with 7 bases fitting TRBD1. The ends lost 10 bases at V and 6 bases at J; junction bases unmatched: 9. The germline CDR1 and CDR2 sequences are ENHRY and SYGVKD. The length of the CDR3 is 13 residues. CDR3 residues: CASRQGARQPQHF. In DNA, the CDR3 is TGTGCCAGCAGACAGGGAGCGCGTCAGCCCCAGCATTTT.

Regarding this clonotype: One end of the junction does not line up with germline, which may come from a read error. This sequence joins TRBV7-9 and TRBJ2-7; D may be TRBD2 (5 bases). The CDR3 is made up of 15 amino acids. In germline, CDR1 is SEHNR, CDR2 FQNEAQ (reference sequence). The CDR3 DNA follows: TGTGCCAGCAGCACACGCGAGGACTCTTTCTTTGAGCAGTGCTTC. Its translation: CASSTREDSFFEQCF.